This T cell receptor (beta chain) was profiled in a study of breast tumors, draining lymph nodes, adjacent tissues. V lost 6 bases and J lost 2; bases outside the gene matches: 6. The CDR3 totals 15 residues. Germline V lookup: CDR1 SGHRS, CDR2 YFSETQ. This clonotype was counted at least ten times. TCRdb passed the multiplex PCR reads through MiXCR, listing each CDR3 protein once. The table has around 19,000 distinct CDR3 sequences, 32% seen once; the top ten hold over 8.5%. The sequence came from a female donor with breast cancer. Some clones in this sample may be carry-over from other donors' samples. This sequence joins TRBV5-1 and TRBJ2-2; 8 positions agree with TRBD1. The source material was breast tumor tissue. CDR3 coding DNA: TGCGCCAGCAAAGACAGGGGCAAAAACACCGGGGAGCTGTTTTTT. Its protein is CASKDRGKNTGELFF.